This T cell receptor beta chain comes out of a study of T-cell reconstitution after alpha-beta-depleted transplantation in children. Study outcomes and limitations: Several hundred expanded graft clones reportedly were the source of alpha-beta T cells about two months after transplant. One year after transplant, T-cell counts and diversity came mostly from newly produced T cells.

With V trimmed by 8 bases and J by 2 bases, 8 bases remained unmatched. Germline CDR1 is LNHDA and CDR2 is SQIVND (reference sequence). The CDR3 contains 15 residues. During its preparation, the TCRbeta library received unique molecular identifiers. One entry per CDR3 protein, called by TCRdb with MiXCR from the PCR reads. Here the sample spans a few hundred thousand distinct CDR3 sequences, roughly 15% being singletons. This clonotype has a handful of counts. The antigen remains undetermined. This receptor was taken from a boy in the first two years of life who had a stem cell transplant for Wiskott-Aldrich syndrome, so the T cells may come from the graft donor. The input for sequencing was PBMCs, mostly from graft donor cells, taken 360 days after TCRalphabeta/CD19-depleted stem cell transplant. The J gene is TRBJ2-2, the V gene TRBV19, with 7 bases identical to TRBD1. CDR3 DNA: TGTGCCAGTGTACCACGGGACAGAAACACCGGGGAGCTGTTTTTT. It specifies CASVPRDRNTGELFF.